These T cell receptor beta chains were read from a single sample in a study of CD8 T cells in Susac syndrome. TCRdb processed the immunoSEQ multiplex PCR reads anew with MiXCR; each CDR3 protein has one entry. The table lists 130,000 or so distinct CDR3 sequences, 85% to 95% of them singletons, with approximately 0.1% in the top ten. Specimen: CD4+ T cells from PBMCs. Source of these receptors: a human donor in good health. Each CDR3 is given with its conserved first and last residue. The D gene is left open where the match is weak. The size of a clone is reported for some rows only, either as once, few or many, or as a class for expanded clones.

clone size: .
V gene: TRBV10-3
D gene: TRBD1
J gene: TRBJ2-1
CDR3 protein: CAISESDRAPNEQFF

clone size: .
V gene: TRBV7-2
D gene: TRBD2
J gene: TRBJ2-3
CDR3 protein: CASSPFPSGRGTDTQYF

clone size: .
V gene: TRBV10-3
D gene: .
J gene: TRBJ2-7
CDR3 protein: CAISEYVEGEQYF

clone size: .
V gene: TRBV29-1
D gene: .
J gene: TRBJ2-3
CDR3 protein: CSVAGRTSTDTQYF

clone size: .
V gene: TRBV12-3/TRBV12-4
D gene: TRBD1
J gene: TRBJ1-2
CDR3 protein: CASSLSGTGGNGYTF

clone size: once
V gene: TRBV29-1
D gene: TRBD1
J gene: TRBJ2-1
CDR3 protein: CSVGDRGRSNEQFF

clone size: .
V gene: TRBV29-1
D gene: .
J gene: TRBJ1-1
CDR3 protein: CSAEERDTEAFF

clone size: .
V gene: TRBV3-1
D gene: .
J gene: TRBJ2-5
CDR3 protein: CASSQDTSQETQYF

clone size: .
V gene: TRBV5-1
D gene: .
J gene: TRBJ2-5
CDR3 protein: CASRPGLAGETQYF

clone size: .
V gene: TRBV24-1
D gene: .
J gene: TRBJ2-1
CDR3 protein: CATSEESSYNEQFF

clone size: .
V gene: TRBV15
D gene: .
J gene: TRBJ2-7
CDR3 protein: CATSRDRPYEQYF

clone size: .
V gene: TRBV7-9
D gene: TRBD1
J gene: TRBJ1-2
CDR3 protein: CASSLVDRSHTF

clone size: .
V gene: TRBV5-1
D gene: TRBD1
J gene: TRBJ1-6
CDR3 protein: CASSVRGRDSPLHF

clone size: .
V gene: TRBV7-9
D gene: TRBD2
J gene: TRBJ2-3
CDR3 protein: CASSSRLAGGSDTQYF

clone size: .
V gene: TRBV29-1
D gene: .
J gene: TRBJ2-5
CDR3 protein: CSVEGEATQYF

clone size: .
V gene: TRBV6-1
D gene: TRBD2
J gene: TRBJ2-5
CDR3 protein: CASSFLFSGRGETQYF

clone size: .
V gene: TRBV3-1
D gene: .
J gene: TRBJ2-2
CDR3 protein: CASSQFDTGELFF

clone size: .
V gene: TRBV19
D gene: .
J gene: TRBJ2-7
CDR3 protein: CASSIGLRTDYEQYF

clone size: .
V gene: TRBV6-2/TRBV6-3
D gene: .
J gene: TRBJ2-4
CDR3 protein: CASSYSILANLKAKNIQYF

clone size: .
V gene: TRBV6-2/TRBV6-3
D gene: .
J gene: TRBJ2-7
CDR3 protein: CASSSTNLPREQYF

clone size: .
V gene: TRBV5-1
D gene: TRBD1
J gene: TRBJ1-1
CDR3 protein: CASSLAGGARNTEAFF

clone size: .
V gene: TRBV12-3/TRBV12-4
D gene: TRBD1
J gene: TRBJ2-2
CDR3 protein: CASSSDRGFTGELFF

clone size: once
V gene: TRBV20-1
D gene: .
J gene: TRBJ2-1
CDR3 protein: CSAPAGAQSYNEQFF